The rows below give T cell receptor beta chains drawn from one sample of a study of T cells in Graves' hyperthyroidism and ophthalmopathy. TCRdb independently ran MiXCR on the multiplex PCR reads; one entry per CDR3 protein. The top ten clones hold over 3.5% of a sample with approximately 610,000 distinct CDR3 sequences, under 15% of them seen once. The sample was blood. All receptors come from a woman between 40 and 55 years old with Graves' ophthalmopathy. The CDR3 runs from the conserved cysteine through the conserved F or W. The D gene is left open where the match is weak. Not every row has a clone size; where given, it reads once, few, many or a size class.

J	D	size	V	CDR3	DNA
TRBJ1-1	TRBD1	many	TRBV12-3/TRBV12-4	CASRRGTGVNTEAFF	TGTGCCAGCAGGCGTGGGACAGGGGTGAACACTGAAGCTTTCTTT
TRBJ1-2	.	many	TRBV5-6	CASSPRGGTNYGYTF	TGTGCCAGCAGCCCTAGGGGGGGGACTAACTATGGCTACACCTTC
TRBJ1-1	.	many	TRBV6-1	CASSPGRVEAFF	TGTGCCAGCAGCCCCGGGCGGGTTGAAGCTTTCTTT
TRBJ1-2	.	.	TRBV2	CASSPGPRGGYTF	TGTGCCAGCAGCCCAGGACCACGGGGAGGCTACACCTTC
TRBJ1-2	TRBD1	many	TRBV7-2	CASSLSGGFNYGYTF	TGTGCCAGCAGCTTATCAGGGGGCTTTAACTATGGCTACACCTTC
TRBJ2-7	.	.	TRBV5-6	CASSLMDWDYEQYF	TGTGCCAGCAGTCTGATGGACTGGGACTACGAGCAGTACTTC
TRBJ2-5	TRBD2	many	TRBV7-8	CASSLRSSGGQETQYF	TGTGCCAGCAGCTTACGGTCCAGCGGGGGACAAGAGACCCAGTACTTC
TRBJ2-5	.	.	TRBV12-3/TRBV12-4	CASSKNSRETQYF	TGTGCCAGCAGTAAAAACAGCAGAGAGACCCAGTACTTC
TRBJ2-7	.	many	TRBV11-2	CASSREQDEQYF	TGTGCCAGCAGCAGGGAACAAGACGAGCAGTACTTC
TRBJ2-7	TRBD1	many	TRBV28	CASSLRDRPYEQYF	TGTGCCAGCAGTCTCCGGGACAGGCCCTACGAGCAGTACTTC
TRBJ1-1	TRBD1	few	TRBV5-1	CASSPGQGENTEAFF	TGCGCCAGCAGCCCTGGACAGGGAGAGAACACTGAAGCTTTCTTT
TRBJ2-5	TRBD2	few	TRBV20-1	CSAREGLVGLETQYF	TGCAGTGCCAGGGAGGGGTTGGTTGGATTGGAGACCCAGTACTTC
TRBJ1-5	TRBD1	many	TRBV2	CASRGQLLQPQHF	TGTGCCAGCAGGGGACAGTTGCTTCAGCCCCAGCATTTT
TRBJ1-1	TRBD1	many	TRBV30	CAWTARQGSTEAFF	TGTGCCTGGACCGCAAGACAGGGGAGCACTGAAGCTTTCTTT
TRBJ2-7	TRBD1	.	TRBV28	CATSTATGGFWEQYF	TGTGCCACCAGTACGGCGACAGGGGGCTTTTGGGAGCAGTACTTC